The 16 T cell receptor beta chains in this list originate from one sample, sequenced in a study of OX40 agonist ivuxolimab in advanced cancers. TCRdb's table, derived via immunoSEQ multiplex PCR, lists solely in-frame clones and lacks some. This table has some 42,000 clones, about 86% appearing once. Material: CD4+ or CD8+ T cells sorted from blood, obtained in a trial of the OX40 agonist ivuxolimab. All receptors derive from an adult with an advanced solid tumor such as melanoma, head and neck, liver or kidney cancer.

The rearrangement links TRBV4-1 to TRBJ2-5; TRBD2 aligns across 13 bases. The germline V gene has CDR1 MGHRA and CDR2 YSYEKL. This CDR3 is built from 19 residues. V lost 3 bases, J lost 3 bases, and 13 bases stayed unmatched. CDR3 protein: CASSQAPSVGLAGEETQYF. The DNA of the CDR3 is TGCGCCAGCAGCCAGGCGCCCTCGGTTGGACTAGCGGGGGAAGAGACCCAGTACTTC.

A single count supports this clone. This chain links TRBV5-4 with TRBJ2-6, with D uncertain. From germline, CDR1 is SGHNT and CDR2 YYREEE (reference sequence). The CDR3 length is 15 residues. Trimming pared 0 bases from V and 0 bases from J, leaving 4 bases between. The CDR3 nucleotides read TGTGCCAGCAGCTTGGCAGTCTCTGGGGCCAACGTCCTGACTTTC. Its protein is CASSLAVSGANVLTF.

The V gene is TRBV6-1, the J gene TRBJ1-5; D perhaps matches TRBD1 (6 bases). Trimming pared 8 bases from V and 4 bases from J, leaving 18 bases between. This CDR3 comprises 15 residues. Per germline, CDR1 MNHNS and CDR2 SASEGT. The CDR3 DNA is TGTGCCAGCCGTTTCCTGGACAGCGGTAATCAGCCCCAGCATTTT. Amino acids: CASRFLDSGNQPQHF.

This chain connects TRBV4-1 to TRBJ1-4; D remains unclear. The V and J ends lost 1 base and 7 bases respectively, with 13 bases between them. The CDR3 has 15 amino acids. CDR1 and CDR2 (germline): MGHRA, YSYEKL. The CDR3 is CASSQGEFWGEKLFF. The CDR3 bases are TGCGCCAGCAGCCAAGGGGAATTTTGGGGTGAAAAACTGTTTTTT.

The V and J genes are TRBV27 and TRBJ2-5, with D hard to call. Trimming took off 4 bases at V and 2 bases at J, with 8 bases between the two ends. Germline CDR1 is MNHEY and CDR2 is SMNVEV (reference sequence). The CDR3 runs 13 residues. The CDR3 bases are TGTGCCAGCAGTTCCTTGGGTCAAGAGACCCAGTACTTC. Translation gives CASSSLGQETQYF.

This clone occurred a few times. The chain combines TRBV21-1 with TRBJ2-7; no DNA check was done on the table's D call, TRBD2. TRBV21-1 is marked as a pseudogene. The CDR3 covers 15 residues. The CDR3: CASTQSRDCIYEQYV. The CDR3 nucleotides are TGTGCCAGCACTCAATCACGGGACTGCATCTACGAGCAGTACGTC.

This chain connects TRBV7-9 to TRBJ2-7; the D is unclear. The CDR3 extends over 12 amino acids. Trimming took 5 bases from V and 3 from J, leaving 8 bases between them. Germline lookup yields CDR1 SEHNR and CDR2 FQNEAQ (reference sequence). The CDR3 reads CASSPGGYEQYF. The DNA of the CDR3 is TGTGCCAGCAGCCCCGGCGGCTACGAGCAGTACTTC.

The CDR3 DNA is TGTGCCAGCAGCGTAGAGGGGACTAGCGTGGGCGAGCAGTACTTC. This gives the protein CASSVEGTSVGEQYF. J is TRBJ2-7 and V is TRBV9, with 10 bases that match TRBD2. With V trimmed by 0 bases and J by 6 bases, 6 bases remained unmatched. Germline V lookup: CDR1 SGDLS, CDR2 YYNGEE. The CDR3 is 15 amino acids. Full variable domain (missing parts from reference TRBV9 and TRBJ2-7): DSGVTQTPKHLITATGQRVTLRCSPRSGDLSVYWYQQSLDQGLQFLIQYYNGEERAKGNILERFSAQQFPDLHSELNLSSLELGDSALYFCASSVEGTSVGEQYFGPGTRLTVT.

This clone appeared a single time. This rearrangement joins TRBV28 to TRBJ1-5; 7 bases agree with TRBD1. Germline CDR1 and CDR2: MDHEN and SYDVKM. The CDR3 consists of 15 residues. V shed 5 bases and J 0 bases; nucleotides not matched to a gene: 4. The CDR3 region is CASSRYRGSNQPQHF. DNA for the CDR3: TGTGCCAGCAGTCGATACAGGGGTAGCAATCAGCCCCAGCATTTT.

The V gene is TRBV27, the J gene TRBJ2-3; no firm D call. This CDR3 has 12 amino acids. The V end was cut by 8 bases, the J end by 5 bases, with 11 bases between. Looked up from germline, CDR1 is MNHEY and CDR2 is SMNVEV (reference sequence). DNA for the CDR3: TGTGCCAGCGCTATGAGAATAGATACGCAGTATTTT. It yields the protein CASAMRIDTQYF.

This sequence joins TRBV4-2 and TRBJ1-1, with D perhaps TRBD1 (6 bases). With 0 bases removed from V and 4 bases from J, the gap between germline ends came to 12 bases. The CDR3 covers 15 residues. Germline V gives CDR1 LGHNA, CDR2 YNFKEQ. The CDR3 region has the DNA TGTGCCAGCAGCCAAGAAGAGGGGGTACTCACTGAAGCTTTCTTT. Protein: CASSQEEGVLTEAFF.

The DNA for the CDR3 is TGTGCCAGCAGTCAGGGGAGCTTTATGTACAATGAGCAGTTCTTC. Translation: CASSQGSFMYNEQFF. This chain uses TRBV6-6 with TRBJ2-1, with TRBD1 as a possible D gene (6 bases). Germline V gives CDR1 MNHNY, CDR2 SVGAGI (reference sequence). This CDR3 has 15 residues. V lost 5 bases and J lost 4, with 15 bases in between.

This chain uses TRBV27 with TRBJ2-5, with 13 bases matching TRBD2. In germline, CDR1 is MNHEY, CDR2 SMNVEV (reference sequence). J gave up 4 bases and V 2 bases, and 7 bases lay outside the gene matches. The CDR3 is made up of 17 amino acids. The CDR3: CASSLVTSGGAIETQYF. The CDR3 nucleotides are TGTGCCAGCAGTTTAGTAACTAGCGGGGGGGCGATAGAGACCCAGTACTTC.

CDR3 protein: CASSYPPGELFF. In DNA, the CDR3 is TGTGCCAGCAGTTACCCCCCCGGGGAGCTGTTTTTT. This chain links TRBV6-5 with TRBJ2-2; D not certain. V was cut by 2 bases and J by 6 bases, with 4 bases left in between. Per the germline V gene, CDR1 is MNHEY and CDR2 is SVGAGI. CDR3 length equals 12 residues.

Only a few counts were recorded for this clone. A much larger clone differs by one base, so this may be a read error. The sample carries other DNA sequences with the same CDR3. J is TRBJ1-5 and V is TRBV4-1; D uncertain. The CDR3 contains 15 residues. V was shortened by 0 bases and J by 0 bases, with 6 bases between the two germline ends. CDR1 is MGHRA and CDR2 is YSYEKL in the germline V gene. The chain's CDR3 is CASSQELPSNQPQHF. In DNA, the CDR3 is TGCGCCAGCAGCCAAGAATTGCCTAGCAATCAGCCCCAGCATTTT.

J is TRBJ2-5 and V is TRBV6-5; TRBD1 might be the D (5 bases). V shed 1 base and J shed 1 base, with 7 bases lying between them. Per the germline V gene, CDR1 is MNHEY and CDR2 is SVGAGI. The CDR3 runs to 14 residues. The CDR3 region is CASSYWQGQETQYF. The DNA of the CDR3 is TGTGCCAGCAGTTACTGGCAGGGCCAAGAGACCCAGTACTTC.